The present T cell receptor (beta chain) was sequenced within a study of cytomegalovirus exposure and HLA in healthy donors. Germline V CDR1 and CDR2: SGHRS, YFSETQ. J was trimmed by 5 bases and V by 2 bases; bases with no gene match: 8. This CDR3 is built from 15 residues. This PCR relied on a set of 60 Vbeta primers and 13 Jbeta primers. The repertoire was sequenced with immunoSEQ multiplex PCR; TCRdb's copy has only in-frame clones and lacks some. The top ten hold roughly 2% of the sample, which has under 200,000 clones, about 80% seen once. This sequence was found in a man aged 35-49 years in good health and CMV-seronegative. The chain employs TRBV5-1 and TRBJ2-7; 9 bases are shared with TRBD2. The specimen was PBMCs. The CDR3 DNA is TGCGCCAGCAGCTTTGCGGCGGGAGGGCCTAACGAGCAGTACTTC. The encoded protein is CASSFAAGGPNEQYF.